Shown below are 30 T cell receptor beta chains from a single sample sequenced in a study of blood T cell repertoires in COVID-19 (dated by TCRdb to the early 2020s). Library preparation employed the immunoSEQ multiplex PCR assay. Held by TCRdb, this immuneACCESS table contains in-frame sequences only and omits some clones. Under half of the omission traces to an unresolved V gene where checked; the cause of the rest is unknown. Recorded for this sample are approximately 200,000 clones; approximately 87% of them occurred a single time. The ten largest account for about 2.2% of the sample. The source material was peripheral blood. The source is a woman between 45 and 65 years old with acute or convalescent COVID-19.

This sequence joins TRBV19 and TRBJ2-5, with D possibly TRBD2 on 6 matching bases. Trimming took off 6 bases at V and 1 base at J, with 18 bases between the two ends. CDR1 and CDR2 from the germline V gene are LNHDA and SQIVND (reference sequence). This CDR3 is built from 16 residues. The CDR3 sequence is CASRVRALALQETQYF. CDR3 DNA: TGTGCCAGTAGGGTAAGGGCTCTAGCGCTCCAAGAGACCCAGTACTTC.

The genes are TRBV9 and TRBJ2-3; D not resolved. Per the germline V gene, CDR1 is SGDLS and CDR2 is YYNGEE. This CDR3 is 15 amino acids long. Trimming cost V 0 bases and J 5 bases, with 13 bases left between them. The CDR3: CASSVGGWPGDTQYF. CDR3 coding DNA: TGTGCCAGCAGCGTAGGCGGCTGGCCTGGAGATACGCAGTATTTT.

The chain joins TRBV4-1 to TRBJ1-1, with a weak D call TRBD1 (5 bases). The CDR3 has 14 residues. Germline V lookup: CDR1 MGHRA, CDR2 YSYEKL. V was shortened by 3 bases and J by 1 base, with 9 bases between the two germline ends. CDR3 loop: CASSHGTENTEAFF. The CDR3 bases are TGCGCCAGCAGCCACGGGACTGAGAACACTGAAGCTTTCTTT.

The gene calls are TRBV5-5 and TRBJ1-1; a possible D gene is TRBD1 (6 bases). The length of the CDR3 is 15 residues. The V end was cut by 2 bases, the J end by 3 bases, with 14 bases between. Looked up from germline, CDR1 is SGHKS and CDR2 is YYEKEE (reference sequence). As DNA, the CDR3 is TGTGCCAGCAGCTTTTCCGGGACAAGGGACACTGAAGCTTTCTTT. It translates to CASSFSGTRDTEAFF.

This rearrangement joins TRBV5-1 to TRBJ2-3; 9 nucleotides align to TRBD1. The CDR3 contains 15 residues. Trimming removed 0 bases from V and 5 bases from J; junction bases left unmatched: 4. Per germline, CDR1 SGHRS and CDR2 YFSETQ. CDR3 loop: CASSLGDRERDTQYF. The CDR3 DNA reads TGCGCCAGCAGCTTGGGGGACAGGGAAAGAGATACGCAGTATTTT.

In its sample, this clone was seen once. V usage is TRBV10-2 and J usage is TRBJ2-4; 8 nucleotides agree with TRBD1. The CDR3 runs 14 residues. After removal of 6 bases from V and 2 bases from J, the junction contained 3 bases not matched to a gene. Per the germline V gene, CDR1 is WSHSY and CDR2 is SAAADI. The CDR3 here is CASRRQGTKNIQYF. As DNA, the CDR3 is TGCGCCAGCAGAAGACAGGGGACCAAAAACATTCAGTACTTC.

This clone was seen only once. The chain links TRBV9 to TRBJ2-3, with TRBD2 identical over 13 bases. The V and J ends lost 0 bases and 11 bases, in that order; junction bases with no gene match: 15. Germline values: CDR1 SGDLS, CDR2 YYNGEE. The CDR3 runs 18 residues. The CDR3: CASSVGAQGTSGTLGQYF. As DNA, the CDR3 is TGTGCCAGCAGCGTAGGGGCCCAAGGGACTAGCGGGACTTTAGGGCAGTATTTT.

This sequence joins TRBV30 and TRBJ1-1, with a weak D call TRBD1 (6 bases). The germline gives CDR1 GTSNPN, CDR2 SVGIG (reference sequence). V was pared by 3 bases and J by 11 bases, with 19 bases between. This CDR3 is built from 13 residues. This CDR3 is CAWRATGNKGAFF. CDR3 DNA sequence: TGTGCCTGGAGGGCCACAGGGAATAAGGGGGCTTTCTTT.

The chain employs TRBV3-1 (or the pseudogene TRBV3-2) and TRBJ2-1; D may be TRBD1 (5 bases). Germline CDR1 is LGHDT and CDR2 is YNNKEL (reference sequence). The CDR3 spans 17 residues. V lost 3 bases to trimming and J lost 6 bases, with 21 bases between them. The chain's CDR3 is CASSQEIRWGNPNEQFF. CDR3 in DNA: TGTGCCAGCAGCCAGGAAATCAGGTGGGGCAATCCCAATGAGCAGTTCTTC.

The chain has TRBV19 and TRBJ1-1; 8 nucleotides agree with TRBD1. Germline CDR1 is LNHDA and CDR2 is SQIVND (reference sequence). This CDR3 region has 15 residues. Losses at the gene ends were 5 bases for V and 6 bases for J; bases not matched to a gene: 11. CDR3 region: CASSAGQGARAEAFF. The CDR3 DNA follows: TGTGCCAGTAGTGCCGGCCAGGGGGCACGGGCTGAAGCTTTCTTT.

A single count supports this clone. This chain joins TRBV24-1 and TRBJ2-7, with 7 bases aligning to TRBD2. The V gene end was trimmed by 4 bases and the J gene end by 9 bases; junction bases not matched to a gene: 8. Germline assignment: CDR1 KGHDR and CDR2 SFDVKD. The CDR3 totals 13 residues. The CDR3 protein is CATSDLTSRRQYF. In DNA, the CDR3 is TGTGCCACCAGTGACTTGACTAGCCGACGGCAGTACTTC.

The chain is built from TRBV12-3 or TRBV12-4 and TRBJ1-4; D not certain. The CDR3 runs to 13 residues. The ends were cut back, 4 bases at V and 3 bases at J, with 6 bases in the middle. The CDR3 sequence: CASSWRANEKLFF. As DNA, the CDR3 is TGTGCCAGCAGTTGGAGAGCTAATGAAAAACTGTTTTTT.

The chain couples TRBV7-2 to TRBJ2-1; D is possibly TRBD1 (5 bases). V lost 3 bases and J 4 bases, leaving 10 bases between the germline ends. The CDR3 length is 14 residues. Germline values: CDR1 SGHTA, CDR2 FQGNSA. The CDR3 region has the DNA TGTGCCAGCAGCTTTGGGGCTACGTACAATGAGCAGTTCTTC. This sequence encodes CASSFGATYNEQFF. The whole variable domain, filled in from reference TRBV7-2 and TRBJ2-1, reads GAGVSQSPSNKVTEKGKDVELRCDPISGHTALYWYRQSLGQGLEFLIYFQGNSAPDKSGLPSDRFSAERTGGSVSTLTIQRTQQEDSAVYLCASSFGATYNEQFFGPGTRLTVL.

The CDR3 sequence: CASSDSAGIPGELFF. Written as DNA, the CDR3 is TGTGCCAGCAGTGATTCGGCAGGGATCCCCGGGGAGCTGTTTTTT. The genes are TRBV6-1 and TRBJ2-2; the D gene is possibly TRBD1 (5 bases). Germline V gene sequence: CDR1 MNHNS, CDR2 SASEGT. The CDR3 is 15 amino acids. V was pared by 3 bases and J by 6 bases, with 14 bases between.

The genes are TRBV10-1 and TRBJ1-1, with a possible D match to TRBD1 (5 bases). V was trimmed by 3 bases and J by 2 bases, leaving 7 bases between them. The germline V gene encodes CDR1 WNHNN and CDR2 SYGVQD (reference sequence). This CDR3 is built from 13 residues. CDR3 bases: TGCGCCAGCAGTGAAGGGGTTAACACTGAAGCTTTCTTT. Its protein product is CASSEGVNTEAFF.

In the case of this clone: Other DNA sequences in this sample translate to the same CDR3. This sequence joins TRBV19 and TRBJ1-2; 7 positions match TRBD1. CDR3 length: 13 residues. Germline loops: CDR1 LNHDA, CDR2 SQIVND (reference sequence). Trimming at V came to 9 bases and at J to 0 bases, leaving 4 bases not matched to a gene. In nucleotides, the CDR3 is TGTGCCAGCCGGGACAGAGCTAACTATGGCTACACCTTC. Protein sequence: CASRDRANYGYTF. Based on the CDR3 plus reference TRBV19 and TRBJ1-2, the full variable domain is DGGITQSPKYLFRKEGQNVTLSCEQNLNHDAMYWYRQDPGQGLRLIYYSQIVNDFQKGDIAEGYSVSREKKESFPLTVTSAQKNPTAFYLCASRDRANYGYTFGSGTRLTVV.

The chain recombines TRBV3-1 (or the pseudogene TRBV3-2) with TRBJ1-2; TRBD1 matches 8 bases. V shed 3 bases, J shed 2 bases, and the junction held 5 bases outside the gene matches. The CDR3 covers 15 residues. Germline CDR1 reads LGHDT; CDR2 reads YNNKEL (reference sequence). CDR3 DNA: TGTGCCAGCAGCCACCTGGACAGGGACAACTATGGCTACACCTTC. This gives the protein CASSHLDRDNYGYTF.

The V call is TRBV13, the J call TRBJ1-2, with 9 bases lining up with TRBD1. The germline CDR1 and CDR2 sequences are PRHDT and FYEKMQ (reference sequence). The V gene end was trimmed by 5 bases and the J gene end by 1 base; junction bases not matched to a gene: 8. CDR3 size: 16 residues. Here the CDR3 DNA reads TGTGCCAGCAGCCCAGAAGGGACAGGGTTTAACTATGGCTACACCTTC. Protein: CASSPEGTGFNYGYTF.

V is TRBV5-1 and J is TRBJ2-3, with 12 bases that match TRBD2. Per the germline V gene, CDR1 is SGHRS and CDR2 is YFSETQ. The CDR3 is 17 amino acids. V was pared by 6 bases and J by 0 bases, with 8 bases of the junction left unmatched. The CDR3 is CASTQRLAGGSTDTQYF. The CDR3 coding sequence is TGCGCCAGCACCCAGCGGCTAGCGGGAGGGAGCACAGATACGCAGTATTTT. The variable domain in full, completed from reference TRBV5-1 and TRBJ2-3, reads KAGVTQTPRYLIKTRGQQVTLSCSPISGHRSVSWYQQTPGQGLQFLFEYFSETQRNKGNFPGRFSGRQFSNSRSEMNVSTLELGDSALYLCASTQRLAGGSTDTQYFGPGTRLTVL.

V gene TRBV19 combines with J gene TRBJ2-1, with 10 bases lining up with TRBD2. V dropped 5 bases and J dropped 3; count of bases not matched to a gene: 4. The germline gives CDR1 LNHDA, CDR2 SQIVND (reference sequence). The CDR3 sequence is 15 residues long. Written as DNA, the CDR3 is TGTGCCAGTAGTCCTGCTAGCGGGAGCTACAATGAGCAGTTCTTC. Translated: CASSPASGSYNEQFF.

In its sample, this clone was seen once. Written as DNA, the CDR3 is TGTGCCAGCAGTTTGGGACAGGGGGTCCAGCAGTACTTC. Protein product: CASSLGQGVQQYF. The chain uses TRBV12-3 or TRBV12-4 and TRBJ2-7, with 11 nucleotides matching TRBD1. This CDR3 comprises 13 residues. V was pared by 3 bases and J by 8 bases, with 3 bases of the junction left unmatched.

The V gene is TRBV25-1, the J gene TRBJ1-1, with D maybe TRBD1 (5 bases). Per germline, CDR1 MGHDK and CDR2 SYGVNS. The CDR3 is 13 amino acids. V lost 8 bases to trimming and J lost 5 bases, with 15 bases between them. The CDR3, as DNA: TGTGCCAGCCGCGGTGGTGGGGGGACTGAAGCTTTCTTT. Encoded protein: CASRGGGGTEAFF.

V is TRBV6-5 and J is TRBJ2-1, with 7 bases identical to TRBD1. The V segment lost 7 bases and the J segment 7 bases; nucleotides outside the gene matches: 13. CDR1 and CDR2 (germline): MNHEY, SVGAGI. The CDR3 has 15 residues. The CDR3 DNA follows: TGTGCCAGCATCCCCCAAGCAGGGGGAGCGAATGAGCAGTTCTTC. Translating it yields CASIPQAGGANEQFF.

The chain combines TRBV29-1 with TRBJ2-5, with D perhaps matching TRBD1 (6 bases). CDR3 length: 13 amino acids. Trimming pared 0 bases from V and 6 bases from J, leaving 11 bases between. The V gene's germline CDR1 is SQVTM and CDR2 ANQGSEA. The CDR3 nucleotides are TGCAGCGTTGAAGAAGGGGGTATGAAGACCCAGTACTTC. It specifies CSVEEGGMKTQYF.

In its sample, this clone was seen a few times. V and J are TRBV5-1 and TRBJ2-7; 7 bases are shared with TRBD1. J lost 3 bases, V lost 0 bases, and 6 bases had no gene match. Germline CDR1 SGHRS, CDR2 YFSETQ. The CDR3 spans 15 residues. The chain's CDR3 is CASSLEVQGIYEQYF. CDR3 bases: TGCGCCAGCAGCTTGGAAGTACAGGGGATCTACGAGCAGTACTTC.

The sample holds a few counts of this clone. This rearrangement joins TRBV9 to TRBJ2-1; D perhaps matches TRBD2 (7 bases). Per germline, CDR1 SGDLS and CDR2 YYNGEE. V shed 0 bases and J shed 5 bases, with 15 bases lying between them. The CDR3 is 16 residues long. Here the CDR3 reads CASSVAGRGTNNEQFF. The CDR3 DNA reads TGTGCCAGCAGCGTAGCGGGGAGGGGGACCAACAATGAGCAGTTCTTC. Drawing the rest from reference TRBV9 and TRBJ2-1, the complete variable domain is DSGVTQTPKHLITATGQRVTLRCSPRSGDLSVYWYQQSLDQGLQFLIQYYNGEERAKGNILERFSAQQFPDLHSELNLSSLELGDSALYFCASSVAGRGTNNEQFFGPGTRLTVL.

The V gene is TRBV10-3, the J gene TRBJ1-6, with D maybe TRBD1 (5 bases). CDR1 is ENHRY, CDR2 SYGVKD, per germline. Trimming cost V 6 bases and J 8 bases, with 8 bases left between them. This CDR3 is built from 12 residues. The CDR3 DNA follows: TGTGCCATCAGAGACAGTGATTCACCCCTCCACTTT. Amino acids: CAIRDSDSPLHF.

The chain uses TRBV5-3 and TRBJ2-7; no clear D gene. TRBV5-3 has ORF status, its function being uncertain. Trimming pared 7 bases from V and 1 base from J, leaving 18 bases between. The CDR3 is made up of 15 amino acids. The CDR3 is CARWARIPFSYEQYF. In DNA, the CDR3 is TGTGCCAGATGGGCCAGAATCCCCTTTTCCTACGAGCAGTACTTC.

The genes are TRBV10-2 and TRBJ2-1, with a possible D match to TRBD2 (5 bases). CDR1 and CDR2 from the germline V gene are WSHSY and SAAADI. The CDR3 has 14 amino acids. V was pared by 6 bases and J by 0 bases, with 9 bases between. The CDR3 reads CASRNEGSYNEQFF. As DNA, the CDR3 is TGCGCCAGCAGGAACGAGGGCTCCTACAATGAGCAGTTCTTC.

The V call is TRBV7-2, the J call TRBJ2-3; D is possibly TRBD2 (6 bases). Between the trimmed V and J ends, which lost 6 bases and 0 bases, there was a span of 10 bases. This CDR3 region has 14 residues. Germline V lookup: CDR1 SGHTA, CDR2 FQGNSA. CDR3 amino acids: CASSRGFSTDTQYF. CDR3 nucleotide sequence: TGTGCCAGCAGTCGGGGGTTCAGCACAGATACGCAGTATTTT.